The T cell receptor beta chain described here comes from a study of blood T cell repertoires in COVID-19. Study as a whole: Collection of acute and convalescent COVID-19 samples took place in the United States, Italy and Spain. Nucleic acid was either cDNA or gDNA, and it came from T cells, B-cell-depleted T cells, or PBMCs.

This CDR3 has 16 residues. CDR1 SEHNR and CDR2 FQNEAQ come from the germline V gene (reference sequence). Unmatched junction bases numbered 7, after V lost 4 bases and J lost 3 bases. In this sample, this clone turned up a few times. As processed by the authors: It was from reference gene primer amplification that nucleated cell counts were estimated. Profiled with immunoSEQ multiplex PCR; TCRdb holds only in-frame clones, not every one. D and trimming come from the DNA, and the V and J calls and clone size come from that table. The repertoire holds over 250,000 clones, over 75% seen once, with about an eighth in the top ten.

The chain combines TRBV7-9 with TRBJ2-7; 12 positions agree with TRBD2. The TCR originated in a human donor in a cohort sampled during active COVID-19. Sequenced: peripheral blood. The CDR3, as DNA: TGTGCCAGCAGCTCGTCCGCGGGACTAGCGGGCTACGAGCAGTACTTC. Translation: CASSSSAGLAGYEQYF.